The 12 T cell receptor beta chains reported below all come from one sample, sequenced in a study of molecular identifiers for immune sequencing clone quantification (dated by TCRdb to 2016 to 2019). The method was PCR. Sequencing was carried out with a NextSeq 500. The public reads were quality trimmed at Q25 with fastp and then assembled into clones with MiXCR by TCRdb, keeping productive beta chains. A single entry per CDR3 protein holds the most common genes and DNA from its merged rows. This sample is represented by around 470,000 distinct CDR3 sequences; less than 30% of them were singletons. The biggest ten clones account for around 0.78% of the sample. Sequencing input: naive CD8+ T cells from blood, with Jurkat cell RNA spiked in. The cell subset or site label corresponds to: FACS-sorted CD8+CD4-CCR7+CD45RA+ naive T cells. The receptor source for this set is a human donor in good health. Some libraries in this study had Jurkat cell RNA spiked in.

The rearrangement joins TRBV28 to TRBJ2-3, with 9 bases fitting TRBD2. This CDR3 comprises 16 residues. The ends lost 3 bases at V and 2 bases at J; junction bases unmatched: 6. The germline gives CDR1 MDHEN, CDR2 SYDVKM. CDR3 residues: CASSFWREGPTDTQYF. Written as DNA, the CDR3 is TGTGCCAGCAGTTTTTGGCGGGAGGGCCCCACAGATACGCAGTATTTT.

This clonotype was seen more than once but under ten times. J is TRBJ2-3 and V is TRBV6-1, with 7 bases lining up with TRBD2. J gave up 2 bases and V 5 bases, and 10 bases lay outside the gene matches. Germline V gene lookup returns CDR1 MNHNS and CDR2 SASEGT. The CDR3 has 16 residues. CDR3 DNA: TGTGCCAGCAGTACTACGGGACTACAAAACACAGATACGCAGTATTTT. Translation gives CASSTTGLQNTDTQYF.

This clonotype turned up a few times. CDR3 DNA: TGTGCCACCAGTGATTTAGGGGCCGGGACATCGAAAAGGAATGAGCAGTTCTTC. Protein product: CATSDLGAGTSKRNEQFF. The gene calls are TRBV24-1 and TRBJ2-1; perhaps TRBD1 as D (6 bases). The germline V and J ends were trimmed by 1 base and 7 bases, with 22 bases remaining between them. The CDR3 runs to 18 residues. From germline, CDR1 is KGHDR and CDR2 SFDVKD.

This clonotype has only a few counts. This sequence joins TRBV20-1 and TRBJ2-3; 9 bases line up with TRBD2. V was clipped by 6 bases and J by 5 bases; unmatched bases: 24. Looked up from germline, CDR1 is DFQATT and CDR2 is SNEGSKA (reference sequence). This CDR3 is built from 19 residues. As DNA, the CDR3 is TGCAGTGCCCTCCGGGGGGCCTGGCAGCGGGAGGTTCTTATAGATACGCAGTATTTT. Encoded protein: CSALRGAWQREVLIDTQYF.

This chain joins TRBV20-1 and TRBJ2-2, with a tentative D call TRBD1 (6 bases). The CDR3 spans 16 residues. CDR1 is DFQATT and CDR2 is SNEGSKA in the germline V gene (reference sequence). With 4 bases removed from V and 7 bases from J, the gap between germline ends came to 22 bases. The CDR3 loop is CSAKLGDRGNFGELFF. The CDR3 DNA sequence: TGCAGTGCTAAATTAGGAGATAGGGGGAATTTCGGGGAGCTGTTTTTT.

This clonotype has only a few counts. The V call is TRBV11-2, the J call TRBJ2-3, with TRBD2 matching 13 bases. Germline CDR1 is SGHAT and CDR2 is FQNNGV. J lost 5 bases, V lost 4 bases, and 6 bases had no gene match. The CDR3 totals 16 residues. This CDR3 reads CASSSGTSGVRDTQYF. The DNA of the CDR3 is TGTGCCAGCAGCTCTGGGACTAGCGGGGTCAGAGATACGCAGTATTTT.

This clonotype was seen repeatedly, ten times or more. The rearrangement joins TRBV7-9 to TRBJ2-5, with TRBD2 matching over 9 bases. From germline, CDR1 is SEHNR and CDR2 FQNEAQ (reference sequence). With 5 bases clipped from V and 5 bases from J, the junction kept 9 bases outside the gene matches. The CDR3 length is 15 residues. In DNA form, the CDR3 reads TGTGCCAGCAGCCCGACTAGCGGAGGAGGGGAGACCCAGTACTTC. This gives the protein CASSPTSGGGETQYF. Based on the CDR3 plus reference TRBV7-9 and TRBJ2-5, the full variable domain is DTGVSQNPRHKITKRGQNVTFRCDPISEHNRLYWYRQTLGQGPEFLTYFQNEAQLEKSRLLSDRFSAERPKGSFSTLEIQRTEQGDSAMYLCASSPTSGGGETQYFGPGTRLLVL.

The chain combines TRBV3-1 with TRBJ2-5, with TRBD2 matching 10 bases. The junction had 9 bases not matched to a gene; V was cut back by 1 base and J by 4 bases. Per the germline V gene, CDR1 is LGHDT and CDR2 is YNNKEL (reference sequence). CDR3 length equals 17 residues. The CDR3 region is CASSQGWVAGGGETQYF. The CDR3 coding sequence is TGTGCCAGCAGCCAAGGGTGGGTAGCGGGAGGAGGAGAGACCCAGTACTTC.

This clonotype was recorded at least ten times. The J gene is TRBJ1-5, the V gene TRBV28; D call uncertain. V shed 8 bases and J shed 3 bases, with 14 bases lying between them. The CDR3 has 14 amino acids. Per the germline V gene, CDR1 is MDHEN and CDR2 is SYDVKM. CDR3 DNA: TGTGCCAGCGGGTCATCCGTGGACAATCAGCCCCAGCATTTT. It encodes CASGSSVDNQPQHF.

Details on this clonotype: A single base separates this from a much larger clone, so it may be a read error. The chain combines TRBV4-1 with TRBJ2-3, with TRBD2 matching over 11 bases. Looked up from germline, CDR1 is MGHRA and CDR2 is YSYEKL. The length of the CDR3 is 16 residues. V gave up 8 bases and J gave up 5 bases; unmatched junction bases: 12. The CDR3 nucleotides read TGCGCCAGCCGCCCAGTTAGCGGGGGGGCGGAAGATACGCAGTATTTT. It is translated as CASRPVSGGAEDTQYF.

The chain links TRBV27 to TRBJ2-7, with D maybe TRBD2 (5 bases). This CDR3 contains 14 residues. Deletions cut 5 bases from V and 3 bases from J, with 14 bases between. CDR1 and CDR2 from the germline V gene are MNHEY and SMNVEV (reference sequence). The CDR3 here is CASSHTGWGYEQYF. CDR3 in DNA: TGTGCCAGCAGTCATACGGGATGGGGCTACGAGCAGTACTTC.

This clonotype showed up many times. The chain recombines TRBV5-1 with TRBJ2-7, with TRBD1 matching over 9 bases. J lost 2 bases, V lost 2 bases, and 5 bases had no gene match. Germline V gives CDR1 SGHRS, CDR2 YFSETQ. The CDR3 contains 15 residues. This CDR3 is CASSLGQGRTYEQYF. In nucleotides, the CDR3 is TGCGCCAGCAGCTTAGGACAGGGGCGCACCTACGAGCAGTACTTC.